The 14 T cell receptor beta chains presented below share a single source sample, sequenced in a study of cytomegalovirus exposure and HLA in healthy donors. With 60 Vbeta and 13 Jbeta primers, the PCR was carried out. Clones were read by immunoSEQ multiplex PCR, and TCRdb kept only the in-frame ones, dropping some. The sample records 150,000 to 200,000 clones, more than 60% being singletons. The sample consisted of PBMCs. Source of these receptors: a human donor in good health.

The V gene is TRBV7-9, the J gene TRBJ2-1, with 7 positions matching TRBD2. V lost 5 bases to trimming and J lost 0 bases; unmatched junction nucleotides: 7. Germline V gives CDR1 SEHNR, CDR2 FQNEAQ (reference sequence). The CDR3 loop spans 16 amino acids. DNA of the CDR3: TGTGCCAGCAGCCCTCAAGCGGGGAGCTCCTACAATGAGCAGTTCTTC. Translating it yields CASSPQAGSSYNEQFF.

The gene calls are TRBV10-2 and TRBJ2-2; possibly TRBD2 for D (6 bases). CDR1 and CDR2 from the germline V gene are WSHSY and SAAADI. The CDR3 runs 13 residues. Trimming stripped 7 bases from V and 5 bases from J, with 11 bases between. The CDR3 DNA is TGCGCCAGCATGGCGGGGCTGACCGGGGAGCTGTTTTTT. It encodes CASMAGLTGELFF.

This clone was observed a few times. J is TRBJ1-4 and V is TRBV6-5, with 9 bases matching TRBD1. Germline CDR1 is MNHEY and CDR2 is SVGAGI. The CDR3 contains 15 residues. The V gene end was trimmed by 0 bases and the J gene end by 4 bases; junction bases not matched to a gene: 0. The DNA for the CDR3 is TGTGCCAGCAGTTACTCGGACAGGGGTAATGAAAAACTGTTTTTT. Residues: CASSYSDRGNEKLFF.

The V and J genes are TRBV7-2 and TRBJ2-7, with a tentative D call TRBD1 (6 bases). The CDR3 totals 14 residues. Trimming left V 0 bases short and J 6 bases short, with 12 bases between. The germline V gene has CDR1 SGHTA and CDR2 FQGNSA. CDR3 region: CASSLAGAAREQYF. CDR3 in DNA: TGTGCCAGCAGCTTAGCGGGGGCGGCCCGCGAGCAGTACTTC.

The chain combines TRBV7-3 with TRBJ2-2; D call uncertain. CDR3 size: 14 residues. Per germline, CDR1 SGHTA and CDR2 FQGTGA. V dropped 2 bases and J dropped 5 bases, with 9 bases sitting between them. The CDR3 spells CASSLAFTTGELFF. CDR3 bases: TGTGCCAGCAGCTTAGCGTTTACGACCGGGGAGCTGTTTTTT.

The rearrangement joins TRBV15 to TRBJ2-7; the match to TRBD2 covers 8 bases. CDR1 is LNHNV and CDR2 is YYDKDF in the germline V gene (reference sequence). The CDR3 length is 13 residues. V lost 8 bases to trimming and J lost 2 bases; unmatched junction nucleotides: 5. CDR3 in DNA: TGTGCCACCGGGGCGGGGGGTACCTACGAGCAGTACTTC. Its protein is CATGAGGTYEQYF.

The gene calls are TRBV4-3 and TRBJ2-7, with 9 bases that match TRBD2. Germline CDR1 LGHNA, CDR2 YSLEER. This CDR3 contains 16 residues. Trimming removed 0 bases from V and 1 base from J; junction bases left unmatched: 4. The DNA for the CDR3 is TGCGCCAGCAGCCAAGACCGTACTAGCGGGTCCTACGAGCAGTACTTC. It specifies CASSQDRTSGSYEQYF.

V gene TRBV23-1 combines with J gene TRBJ1-1; 11 positions agree with TRBD1. TRBV23-1 belongs to the ORF category, with a function that is uncertain. The CDR3 covers 19 residues. The V gene end was trimmed by 4 bases and the J gene end by 6 bases; junction bases not matched to a gene: 19. The CDR3 DNA is TGCGCCAGCAGTCCCCCTTCGGACAGGGGGCGAAGAATGAGCCCTGAAGCTTTCTTT. Residues: CASSPPSDRGRRMSPEAFF.

V is TRBV6-6 and J is TRBJ1-2; D gene uncertain. The V end lost 4 bases, the J end lost 0 bases, and 9 bases lay between the germline ends. The CDR3 contains 14 residues. The germline gives CDR1 MNHNY, CDR2 SVGAGI (reference sequence). For the CDR3, the DNA is TGTGCCAGCAGTTTCGGCAGGACTAACTATGGCTACACCTTC. The encoded protein is CASSFGRTNYGYTF.

In the case of this clone: The same CDR3 arises from other DNA sequences in this sample as well. The chain recombines TRBV10-3 with TRBJ1-4; 8 nucleotides match TRBD1. V lost 3 bases, J lost 0 bases, and 6 bases stayed unmatched. This CDR3 is 17 amino acids long. CDR1 ENHRY and CDR2 SYGVKD come from the germline V gene. The CDR3 sequence is CAISEPGQAATNEKLFF. In DNA, the CDR3 is TGTGCCATCAGTGAACCGGGACAGGCTGCAACTAATGAAAAACTGTTTTTT.

V and J are TRBV21-1 and TRBJ1-5; the D call of TRBD1 is as the table states it, not checked on the DNA. TRBV21-1 is described as a pseudogene. The CDR3 has 17 residues. The CDR3 loop is CASSKLVRGRGNQPQHF. The DNA for the CDR3 is TGTGCCAGCAGCAAATTAGTAAGGGGCCGGGGCAATCAGCCCCAGCATTTT.

The chain links TRBV6-5 to TRBJ2-1, with TRBD1 matching over 9 bases. Germline-derived CDR1 and CDR2 are MNHEY and SVGAGI. The CDR3 covers 14 residues. V was clipped by 4 bases and J by 9 bases; unmatched bases: 7. CDR3 sequence: CASSSGTGFTEQFF. For the CDR3, the DNA is TGTGCCAGCAGTTCCGGGACAGGGTTCACTGAGCAGTTCTTC.

In its sample, this clone was seen once. The identical CDR3 is also encoded by other nucleotide sequences in the sample. The rearrangement joins TRBV11-2 to TRBJ2-7; D not certain. Trimming left V 1 base short and J 3 bases short, with 7 bases between. CDR3 length: 13 residues. CDR1 SGHAT and CDR2 FQNNGV come from the germline V gene. The CDR3, as DNA: TGTGCCAGCAGCTTAGGTCTAGTCTACGAGCAGTACTTC. As protein: CASSLGLVYEQYF.

This chain connects TRBV15 to TRBJ2-7; a possible D gene is TRBD1 (5 bases). Germline V lookup: CDR1 LNHNV, CDR2 YYDKDF (reference sequence). The CDR3 sequence is 14 residues long. Trimming took 0 bases from V and 5 from J, leaving 11 bases between them. This CDR3 is CATSRDKGLDEQYF. As DNA, the CDR3 is TGTGCCACCAGCAGAGACAAGGGGCTGGACGAGCAGTACTTC. The full variable domain, its missing parts supplied by reference TRBV15 and TRBJ2-7, is DAMVIQNPRYQVTQFGKPVTLSCSQTLNHNVMYWYQQKSSQAPKLLFHYYDKDFNNEADTPDNFQSRRPNTSFCFLDIRSPGLGDTAMYLCATSRDKGLDEQYFGPGTRLTVT.